This is a list of T cell receptor beta chains from one sample in a study of technical replicates of blood from a handful of donors. The repertoire was sequenced with immunoSEQ multiplex PCR; TCRdb's copy has only in-frame clones and lacks some. Among around 65,000 clones, around 90% were seen once, and the ten largest hold roughly 4.5%. Sequenced input: PBMCs. The receptor source for this set is a human donor in good health. Some clones in this sample may be carry-over from other donors' samples. Each CDR3 is given with its conserved first and last residue. Clone size appears in some rows only: once, few, many, or a class for an expanded clone.

clone size: many
V gene: TRBV7-2
CDR3 protein: CASSLTSTGLKSWNTEAFF

clone size: few
V gene: TRBV5-6
CDR3 protein: CASSWGQVMTEAFF

clone size: -
V gene: TRBV7-2
CDR3 protein: CASGPGSMDTQYF

clone size: -
V gene: TRBV30
CDR3 protein: CAWSLLAGYEQYF

clone size: -
V gene: TRBV9
CDR3 protein: CASSVDLGELFF

clone size: -
V gene: TRBV6-6
CDR3 protein: CASSLRGAGGKYEQYF

clone size: -
V gene: TRBV6-5
CDR3 protein: CASSYRRVANTGELFF

clone size: once
V gene: TRBV7-9
CDR3 protein: CASSRGQGTKNEQFF

clone size: once
V gene: TRBV21-1
CDR3 protein: CASSARGQHNYGYTF

clone size: -
V gene: TRBV25-1
CDR3 protein: CASSVQGGTGELFF

clone size: -
V gene: TRBV4-2
CDR3 protein: CASSPRLVYEQYF

clone size: -
V gene: TRBV2
CDR3 protein: CASSLDRVTGELFF

clone size: -
V gene: TRBV4-3
CDR3 protein: CASSPQRQGLYEQYF

clone size: -
V gene: TRBV7-2
CDR3 protein: CASSSPSGTSLGTQYF

clone size: -
V gene: TRBV7-3
CDR3 protein: CASSPSVGGWGGYTF

clone size: -
V gene: TRBV30
CDR3 protein: CAGGRGSYEQYF

clone size: -
V gene: TRBV6-5
CDR3 protein: CASSIRTGTGETQYF

clone size: -
V gene: TRBV7-2
CDR3 protein: CASSLGGVTNEKLFF

clone size: once
V gene: TRBV5-1
CDR3 protein: CASSDPGGEQFF

clone size: -
V gene: TRBV9
CDR3 protein: CASSDRLAGVSYEQYF

clone size: -
V gene: TRBV14
CDR3 protein: CATSEVGNEQFF

clone size: -
V gene: TRBV12-5
CDR3 protein: CASVPRAGGNEQFF

clone size: -
V gene: TRBV2
CDR3 protein: CASMGQRNTGELFF

clone size: -
V gene: TRBV7-8
CDR3 protein: CASSFLADTQYF

clone size: -
V gene: TRBV7-2
CDR3 protein: CASSQGLADYNEQFF

clone size: -
V gene: TRBV4-3
CDR3 protein: CASSQDWTAGELFF

clone size: -
V gene: TRBV7-9
CDR3 protein: CASSLTYSGSDEQYF

clone size: -
V gene: TRBV19
CDR3 protein: CASSIIEGNTGELFF

clone size: -
V gene: TRBV7-3
CDR3 protein: CASSLSIGVRTEAFF

clone size: -
V gene: TRBV25-1
CDR3 protein: CASSRSTDNTGELFF

clone size: -
V gene: TRBV7-9
CDR3 protein: CASSFTVSGANVLTF

clone size: -
V gene: TRBV6-6
CDR3 protein: CASTPGLAGVRAQYF

clone size: -
V gene: TRBV2
CDR3 protein: CASEQGGGYGYTF

clone size: -
V gene: TRBV2
CDR3 protein: CATGRAKQNTEAFF

clone size: few
V gene: TRBV7-7
CDR3 protein: CASSLAGLAAQRVYEQYF

clone size: few
V gene: TRBV5-6
CDR3 protein: CASSRGGEQYF

clone size: once
V gene: TRBV7-9
CDR3 protein: CASSLARGNQNIQYF

clone size: -
V gene: TRBV10-3
CDR3 protein: CAISPRGGASADTQYF

clone size: few
V gene: TRBV14
CDR3 protein: CASSRAGVKGDTIYF

clone size: -
V gene: TRBV19
CDR3 protein: CASRPAGTYYNEQFF

clone size: once
V gene: TRBV7-2
CDR3 protein: CASSLSRGNTEAFF

clone size: -
V gene: TRBV7-2
CDR3 protein: CASSLVSGGANTGELFF

clone size: -
V gene: TRBV30
CDR3 protein: CAWRASVGSAYGYTF

clone size: -
V gene: TRBV13
CDR3 protein: CASSLRSGRAGSRDTQYF

clone size: -
V gene: TRBV27
CDR3 protein: CASSLPGNSPLHF

clone size: -
V gene: TRBV5-1
CDR3 protein: CASSLAASGGTGTQYF

clone size: -
V gene: TRBV14
CDR3 protein: CASSHTGATYNSPLHF

clone size: -
V gene: TRBV9
CDR3 protein: CASSPGEGSGGSTGELFF

clone size: -
V gene: TRBV2
CDR3 protein: CASSAGTGWDTYEQYF

clone size: -
V gene: TRBV7-9
CDR3 protein: CASSPPFRGGAFF

clone size: -
V gene: TRBV27
CDR3 protein: CASSHFNQPQHF

clone size: -
V gene: TRBV5-5
CDR3 protein: CASSFPGTGTYEQYF

clone size: -
V gene: TRBV10-2
CDR3 protein: CASSEQYNEQFF

clone size: -
V gene: TRBV14
CDR3 protein: CASSQPPWGLGYTF